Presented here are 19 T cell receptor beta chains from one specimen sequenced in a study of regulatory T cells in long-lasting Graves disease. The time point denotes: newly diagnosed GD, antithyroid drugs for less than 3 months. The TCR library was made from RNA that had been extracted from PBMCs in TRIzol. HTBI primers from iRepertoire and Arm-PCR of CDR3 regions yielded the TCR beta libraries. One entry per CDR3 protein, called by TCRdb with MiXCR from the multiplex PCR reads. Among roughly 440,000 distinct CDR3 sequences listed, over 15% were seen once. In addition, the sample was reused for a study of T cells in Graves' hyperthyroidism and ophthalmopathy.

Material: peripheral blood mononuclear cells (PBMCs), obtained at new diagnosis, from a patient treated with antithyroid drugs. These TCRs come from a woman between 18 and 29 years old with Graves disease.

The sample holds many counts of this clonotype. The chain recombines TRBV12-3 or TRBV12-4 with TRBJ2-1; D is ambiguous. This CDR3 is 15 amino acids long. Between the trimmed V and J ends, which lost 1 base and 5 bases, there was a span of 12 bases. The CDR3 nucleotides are TGTGCCAGCAGTTTAGTACGGCCCAGGAACAATGAGCAGTTCTTC. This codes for CASSLVRPRNNEQFF.

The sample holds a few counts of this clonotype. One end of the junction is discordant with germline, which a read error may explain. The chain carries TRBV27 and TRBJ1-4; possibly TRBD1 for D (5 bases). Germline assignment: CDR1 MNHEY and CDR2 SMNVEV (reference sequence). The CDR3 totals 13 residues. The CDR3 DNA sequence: TGTGCCAGTGGGGGACCGACTAGTGAAAAACTGTTTTTT. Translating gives CASGGPTSEKLFF.

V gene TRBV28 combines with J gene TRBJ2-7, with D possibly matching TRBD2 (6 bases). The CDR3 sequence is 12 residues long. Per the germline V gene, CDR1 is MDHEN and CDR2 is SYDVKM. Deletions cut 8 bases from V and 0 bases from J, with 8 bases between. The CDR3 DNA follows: TGTGCCAGCGAGACTAGCTCCTACGAGCAGTACTTC. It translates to CASETSSYEQYF.

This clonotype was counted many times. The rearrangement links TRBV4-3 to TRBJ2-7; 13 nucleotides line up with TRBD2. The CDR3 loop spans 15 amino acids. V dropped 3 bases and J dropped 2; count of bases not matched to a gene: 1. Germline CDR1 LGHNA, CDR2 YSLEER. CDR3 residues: CASSQGLAGTYEQYF. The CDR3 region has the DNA TGCGCCAGCAGCCAGGGACTAGCGGGGACCTACGAGCAGTACTTC.

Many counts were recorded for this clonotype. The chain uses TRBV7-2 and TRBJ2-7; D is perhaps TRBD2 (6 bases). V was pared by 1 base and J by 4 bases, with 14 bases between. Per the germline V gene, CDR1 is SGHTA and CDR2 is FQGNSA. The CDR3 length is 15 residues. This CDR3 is CASSLVVLAGYEQYF. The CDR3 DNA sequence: TGTGCCAGCAGCTTAGTAGTACTAGCAGGGTACGAGCAGTACTTC. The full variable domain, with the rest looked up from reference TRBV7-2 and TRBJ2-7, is GAGVSQSPSNKVTEKGKDVELRCDPISGHTALYWYRQSLGQGLEFLIYFQGNSAPDKSGLPSDRFSAERTGGSVSTLTIQRTQQEDSAVYLCASSLVVLAGYEQYFGPGTRLTVT.

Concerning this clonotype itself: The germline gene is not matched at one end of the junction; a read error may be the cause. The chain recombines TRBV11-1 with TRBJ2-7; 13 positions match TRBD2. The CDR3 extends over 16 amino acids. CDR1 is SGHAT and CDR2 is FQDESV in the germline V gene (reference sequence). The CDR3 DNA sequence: TGCGCCAGCAGCTACGAGACTAGCGGGAGGACATACGAGCAGTACTTC. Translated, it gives CASSYETSGRTYEQYF. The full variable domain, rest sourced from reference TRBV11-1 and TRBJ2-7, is EAEVAQSPRYKITEKSQAVAFWCDPISGHATLYWYRQILGQGPELLVQFQDESVVDDSQLPKDRFSAERLKGVDSTLKIQPAELGDSAMYLCASSYETSGRTYEQYFGPGTRLTVT.

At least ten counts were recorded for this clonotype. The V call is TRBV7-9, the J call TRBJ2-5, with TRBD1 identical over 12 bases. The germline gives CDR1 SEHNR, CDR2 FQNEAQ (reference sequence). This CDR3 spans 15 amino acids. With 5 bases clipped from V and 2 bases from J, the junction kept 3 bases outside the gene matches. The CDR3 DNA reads TGTGCCAGCAGCACGGGACAGGGGGCTCAAGAGACCCAGTACTTC. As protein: CASSTGQGAQETQYF.

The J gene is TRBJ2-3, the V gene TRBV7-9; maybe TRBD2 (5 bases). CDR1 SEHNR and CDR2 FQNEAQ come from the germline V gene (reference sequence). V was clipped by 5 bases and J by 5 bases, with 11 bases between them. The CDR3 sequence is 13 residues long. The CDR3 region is CASSTPGRDTQYF. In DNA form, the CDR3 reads TGTGCCAGCAGCACACCGGGGAGAGATACGCAGTATTTT.

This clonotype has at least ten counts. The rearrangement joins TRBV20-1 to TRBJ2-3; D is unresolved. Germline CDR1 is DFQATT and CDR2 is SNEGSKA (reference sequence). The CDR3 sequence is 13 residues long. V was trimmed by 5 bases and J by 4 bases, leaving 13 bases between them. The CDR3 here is CSAPYTVADTQYF. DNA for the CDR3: TGCAGTGCTCCGTATACGGTCGCAGATACGCAGTATTTT.

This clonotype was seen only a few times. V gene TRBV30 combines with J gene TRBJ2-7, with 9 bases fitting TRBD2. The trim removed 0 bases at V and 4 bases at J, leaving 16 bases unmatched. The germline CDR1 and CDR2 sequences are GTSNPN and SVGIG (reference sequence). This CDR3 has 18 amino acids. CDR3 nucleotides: TGTGCCTGGAGTGTACCCCCTAGCGGGATGATCCGTCCTTACGAGCAGTACTTC. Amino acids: CAWSVPPSGMIRPYEQYF.

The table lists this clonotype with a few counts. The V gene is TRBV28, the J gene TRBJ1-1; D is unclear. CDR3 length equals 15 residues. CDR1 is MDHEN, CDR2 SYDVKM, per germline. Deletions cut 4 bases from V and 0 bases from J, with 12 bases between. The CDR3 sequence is CASSSRLGMNTEAFF. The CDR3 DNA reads TGTGCCAGCAGTTCTCGACTGGGGATGAACACTGAAGCTTTCTTT.

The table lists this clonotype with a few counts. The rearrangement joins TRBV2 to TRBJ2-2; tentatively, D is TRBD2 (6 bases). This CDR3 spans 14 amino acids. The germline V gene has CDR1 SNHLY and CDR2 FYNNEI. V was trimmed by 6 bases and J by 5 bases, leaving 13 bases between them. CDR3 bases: TGTGCCAGCAGCAAACTAGCAGAGACCGGGGAGCTGTTTTTT. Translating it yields CASSKLAETGELFF.

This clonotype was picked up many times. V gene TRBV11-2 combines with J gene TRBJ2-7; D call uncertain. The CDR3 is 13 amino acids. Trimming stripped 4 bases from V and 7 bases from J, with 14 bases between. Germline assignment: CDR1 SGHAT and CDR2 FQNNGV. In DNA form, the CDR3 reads TGTGCCAGCAGCTCCATAAATGCCTGGGAGCAGTACTTC. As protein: CASSSINAWEQYF. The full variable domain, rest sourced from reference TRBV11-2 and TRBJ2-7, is EAGVAQSPRYKIIEKRQSVAFWCNPISGHATLYWYQQILGQGPKLLIQFQNNGVVDDSQLPKDRFSAERLKGVDSTLKIQPAKLEDSAVYLCASSSINAWEQYFGPGTRLTVT.

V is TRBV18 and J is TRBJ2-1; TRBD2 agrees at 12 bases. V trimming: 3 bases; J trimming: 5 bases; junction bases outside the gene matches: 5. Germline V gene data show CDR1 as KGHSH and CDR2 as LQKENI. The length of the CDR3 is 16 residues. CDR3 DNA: TGTGCCAGCTCACCGCCGCGACTAGCGGGAGACAATGAGCAGTTCTTC. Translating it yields CASSPPRLAGDNEQFF.

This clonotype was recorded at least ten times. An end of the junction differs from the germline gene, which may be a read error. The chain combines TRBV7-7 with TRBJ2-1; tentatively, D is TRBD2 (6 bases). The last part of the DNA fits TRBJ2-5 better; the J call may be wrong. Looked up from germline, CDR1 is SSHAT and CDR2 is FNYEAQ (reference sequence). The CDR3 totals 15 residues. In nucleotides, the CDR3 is TGTGCTAGCAGCCCAATGGGGGGACCAGGAGAGACCCAGTACTTC. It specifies CASSPMGGPGETQYF.

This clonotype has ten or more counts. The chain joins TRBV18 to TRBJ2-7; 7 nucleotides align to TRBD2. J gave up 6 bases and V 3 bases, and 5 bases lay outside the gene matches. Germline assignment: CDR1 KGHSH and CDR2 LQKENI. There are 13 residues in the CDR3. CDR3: CASSPRGLSEQYF. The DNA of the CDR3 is TGTGCCAGCTCACCGCGGGGGTTGAGCGAGCAGTACTTC.

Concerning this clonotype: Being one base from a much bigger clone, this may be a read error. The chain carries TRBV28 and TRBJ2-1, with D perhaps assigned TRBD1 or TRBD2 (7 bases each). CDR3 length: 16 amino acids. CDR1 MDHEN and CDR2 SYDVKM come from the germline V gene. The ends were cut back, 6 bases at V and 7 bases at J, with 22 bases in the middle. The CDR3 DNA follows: TGTGCCAGCAGCCCAGGGGGACCAGCGGGAACAAATGAGCAGTTCTTC. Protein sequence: CASSPGGPAGTNEQFF.

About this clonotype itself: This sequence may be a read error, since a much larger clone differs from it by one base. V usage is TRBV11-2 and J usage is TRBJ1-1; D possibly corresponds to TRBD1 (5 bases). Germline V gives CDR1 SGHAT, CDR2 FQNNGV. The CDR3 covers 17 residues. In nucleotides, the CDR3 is TGTGCCAGCAGCTTGTACGGTCGGGGCGCAAAAAACACTGGAGCTTTCTTT. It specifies CASSLYGRGAKNTGAFF.

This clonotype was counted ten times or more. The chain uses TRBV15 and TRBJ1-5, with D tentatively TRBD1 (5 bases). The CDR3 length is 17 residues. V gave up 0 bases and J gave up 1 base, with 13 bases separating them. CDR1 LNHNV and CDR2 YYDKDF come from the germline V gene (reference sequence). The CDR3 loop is CATSRDGGGWSNQPQHF. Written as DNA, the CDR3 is TGTGCCACCAGCAGAGATGGGGGAGGGTGGAGCAATCAGCCCCAGCATTTT.